The 20 T cell receptor beta chains below all came from one sample that was sequenced in a study of cytomegalovirus exposure and HLA in healthy donors. The assay was immunoSEQ multiplex PCR, and TCRdb's table has in-frame clones only and misses some. The sample holds more than 250,000 clones; 75% to 90% are singletons and the top ten take about 0.8%. Sequenced: PBMCs. Receptors were obtained from a woman aged 18-29 years in good health and CMV-seronegative.

This chain links TRBV29-1 with TRBJ2-5; D call uncertain. This CDR3 is 12 amino acids long. The germline V and J ends were trimmed by 4 bases and 1 base, with 7 bases remaining between them. Germline lookup yields CDR1 SQVTM and CDR2 ANQGSEA. The CDR3 spells CSVVTAQETQYF. CDR3 DNA sequence: TGCAGCGTTGTAACAGCCCAAGAGACCCAGTACTTC.

The genes are TRBV7-8 and TRBJ1-2; D is ambiguous. The CDR3 contains 15 residues. Trimming left V 1 base short and J 3 bases short, with 12 bases between. The V gene's germline CDR1 is SGHVS and CDR2 FQNEAQ. The CDR3 protein is CASSLVLEGDYGYTF. The CDR3 nucleotides are TGTGCCAGCAGCTTAGTTCTCGAGGGCGACTATGGCTACACCTTC.

CDR3 protein: CASSVLVTTGELFF. In DNA form, the CDR3 reads TGTGCCAGCAGCGTACTGGTAACCACCGGGGAGCTGTTTTTT. The chain employs TRBV2 and TRBJ2-2; no clear D gene. V gave up 6 bases and J gave up 4 bases, with 12 bases separating them. CDR1 is SNHLY, CDR2 FYNNEI, per germline. The CDR3 runs 14 residues.

The J gene is TRBJ2-2, the V gene TRBV19; 8 nucleotides match TRBD2. This CDR3 has 14 residues. Per the germline V gene, CDR1 is LNHDA and CDR2 is SQIVND (reference sequence). J lost 5 bases, V lost 4 bases, and 3 bases had no gene match. The CDR3 protein is CASSNSGTTGELFF. CDR3 bases: TGTGCCAGTAGTAATAGCGGGACGACCGGGGAGCTGTTTTTT.

The chain couples TRBV29-1 to TRBJ2-7, with D possibly being TRBD1 (5 bases). The CDR3 has 16 residues. Between the trimmed V and J ends, which lost 6 bases and 1 base, there was a span of 22 bases. The germline V gene has CDR1 SQVTM and CDR2 ANQGSEA. Here the CDR3 reads CSVAPQGRRGSYEQYF. The CDR3 DNA reads TGCAGCGTGGCCCCCCAGGGCAGAAGGGGATCCTACGAGCAGTACTTC.

The rearrangement uses TRBV5-1 and TRBJ2-7; D is unclear. The CDR3 sequence is 14 residues long. The ends were cut back, 0 bases at V and 0 bases at J, with 7 bases in the middle. The germline V gene encodes CDR1 SGHRS and CDR2 YFSETQ. The CDR3, as DNA: TGCGCCAGCAGCTTGGAAGCCAACTCCTACGAGCAGTACTTC. It specifies CASSLEANSYEQYF. Full variable domain (rest looked up from reference TRBV5-1 and TRBJ2-7): KAGVTQTPRYLIKTRGQQVTLSCSPISGHRSVSWYQQTPGQGLQFLFEYFSETQRNKGNFPGRFSGRQFSNSRSEMNVSTLELGDSALYLCASSLEANSYEQYFGPGTRLTVT.

The chain uses TRBV4-3 and TRBJ2-7; D is possibly TRBD1 (5 bases). The CDR3 is 14 amino acids. Trimming stripped 0 bases from V and 3 bases from J, with 9 bases between. Germline values: CDR1 LGHNA, CDR2 YSLEER. CDR3 DNA sequence: TGCGCCAGCAGCCAAGATTTTAGGGGCTACGAGCAGTACTTC. Amino acids: CASSQDFRGYEQYF.

The table lists this clone with a few counts. The chain is built from TRBV6-5 and TRBJ2-4; TRBD1 matches 9 bases. The CDR3 runs to 14 residues. V gave up 5 bases and J gave up 7 bases; unmatched junction bases: 6. Germline V gene lookup returns CDR1 MNHEY and CDR2 SVGAGI. This chain's CDR3 is CASSPPGTGNIQYF. The CDR3 coding sequence is TGTGCCAGCAGTCCCCCCGGGACAGGGAACATTCAGTACTTC.

The rearrangement uses TRBV19 and TRBJ1-2, with a possible D match to TRBD1 (6 bases). CDR1 and CDR2 (germline): LNHDA, SQIVND (reference sequence). The V gene lost 5 bases and the J gene lost 3 bases, with 19 bases spanning the gap. CDR3 length: 16 amino acids. CDR3 nucleotides: TGTGCCAGTAGTCTCAATCCCTACAGGGCCGACTATGGCTACACCTTC. Its translation is CASSLNPYRADYGYTF.

This clone has a single count. The chain has TRBV27 and TRBJ1-1; a weak D match, TRBD1 (6 bases). This CDR3 spans 13 amino acids. CDR1 is MNHEY, CDR2 SMNVEV, per germline (reference sequence). Deletions cut 4 bases from V and 4 bases from J, with 10 bases between. CDR3 region: CASSYRDVTEAFF. CDR3 in DNA: TGTGCCAGCAGTTACAGGGACGTCACTGAAGCTTTCTTT.

This sequence joins TRBV29-1 and TRBJ2-7; 7 bases line up with TRBD2. The CDR3 consists of 13 residues. Trimming at V came to 4 bases and at J to 3 bases, leaving 6 bases not matched to a gene. Germline CDR1 and CDR2: SQVTM and ANQGSEA. CDR3 sequence (DNA): TGCAGCGTTGGGGCTAGCGGAGGCTACGAGCAGTACTTC. Translation: CSVGASGGYEQYF.

A few counts support this clone. The chain uses TRBV15 and TRBJ2-5; D is possibly TRBD1 (6 bases). Trimming removed 2 bases from V and 2 bases from J, with 15 bases in between. CDR3 size: 16 residues. The germline V gene encodes CDR1 LNHNV and CDR2 YYDKDF (reference sequence). The CDR3, as DNA: TGTGCCACCAGCAGACCACCTCAGGGGCAACAAGAGACCCAGTACTTC. Protein sequence: CATSRPPQGQQETQYF.

V usage is TRBV4-3 and J usage is TRBJ1-5; D perhaps matches TRBD1 (6 bases). The CDR3 extends over 12 amino acids. Trimming stripped 0 bases from V and 9 bases from J, with 6 bases between. Germline-derived CDR1 and CDR2 are LGHNA and YSLEER. CDR3: CASSQEGGPQHF. DNA of the CDR3: TGCGCCAGCAGCCAAGAAGGGGGGCCCCAGCATTTT.

V and J are TRBV5-1 and TRBJ2-2, with 9 bases that match TRBD2. Trimming at V came to 0 bases and at J to 7 bases, leaving 1 base not matched to a gene. The CDR3 length is 14 residues. In germline, CDR1 is SGHRS, CDR2 YFSETQ. The CDR3 nucleotides are TGCGCCAGCAGCTTGGAACTAGCGGGCGGGGAGCTGTTTTTT. Translated, it gives CASSLELAGGELFF.

The chain links TRBV2 to TRBJ1-1; the match to TRBD1 covers 8 bases. With V trimmed by 5 bases and J by 0 bases, 5 bases remained unmatched. The CDR3 has 15 residues. Germline V gene lookup returns CDR1 SNHLY and CDR2 FYNNEI. This CDR3 reads CASSRTGFLNTEAFF. The CDR3 DNA is TGTGCCAGCAGTAGGACAGGGTTTTTGAACACTGAAGCTTTCTTT.

The chain joins TRBV18 to TRBJ2-7; a weak D match, TRBD2 (5 bases). Trimming took 3 bases from V and 3 from J, leaving 15 bases between them. This CDR3 comprises 15 residues. Germline values: CDR1 KGHSH, CDR2 LQKENI. CDR3 nucleotide sequence: TGTGCCAGCTCACCGCGGGTCGACCGCGACTACGAGCAGTACTTC. Translated: CASSPRVDRDYEQYF.

The chain uses TRBV7-2 and TRBJ2-1; maybe TRBD2 (5 bases). Trimming cost V 5 bases and J 0 bases, with 11 bases left between them. CDR1 is SGHTA, CDR2 FQGNSA, per germline. This CDR3 has 15 amino acids. The chain's CDR3 is CASSLRTVSYNEQFF. The CDR3 DNA reads as TGTGCCAGCAGCCTTAGGACTGTCTCCTACAATGAGCAGTTCTTC.

The CDR3 coding sequence is TGTGCAAGTCGCCCCGTGGGACAGAGAAACGTTAGCAATCAGCCCCAGCATTTT. It translates to CASRPVGQRNVSNQPQHF. The chain uses TRBV12-2 and TRBJ1-5; TRBD1, the D gene given by the table, was not confirmed from the DNA. TRBV12-2 is a listed pseudogene. This CDR3 has 18 residues.

The genes are TRBV7-3 and TRBJ2-1; possible D gene TRBD2, 6 bases. The CDR3 is 17 residues long. V was cut by 1 base and J by 1 base, with 14 bases left in between. The germline CDR1 and CDR2 sequences are SGHTA and FQGTGA. As DNA, the CDR3 is TGTGCCAGCAGCTTAAACGTCCTGGGGGGATCCTACAATGAGCAGTTCTTC. Its translation: CASSLNVLGGSYNEQFF.

The V and J genes are TRBV15 and TRBJ2-7; 7 bases match TRBD2. J was trimmed by 3 bases and V by 0 bases; bases with no gene match: 8. The CDR3 is 16 residues long. In germline, CDR1 is LNHNV, CDR2 YYDKDF (reference sequence). DNA of the CDR3: TGTGCCACCAGCAGAGATCCGGGGGGACGCTACTACGAGCAGTACTTC. This encodes CATSRDPGGRYYEQYF.